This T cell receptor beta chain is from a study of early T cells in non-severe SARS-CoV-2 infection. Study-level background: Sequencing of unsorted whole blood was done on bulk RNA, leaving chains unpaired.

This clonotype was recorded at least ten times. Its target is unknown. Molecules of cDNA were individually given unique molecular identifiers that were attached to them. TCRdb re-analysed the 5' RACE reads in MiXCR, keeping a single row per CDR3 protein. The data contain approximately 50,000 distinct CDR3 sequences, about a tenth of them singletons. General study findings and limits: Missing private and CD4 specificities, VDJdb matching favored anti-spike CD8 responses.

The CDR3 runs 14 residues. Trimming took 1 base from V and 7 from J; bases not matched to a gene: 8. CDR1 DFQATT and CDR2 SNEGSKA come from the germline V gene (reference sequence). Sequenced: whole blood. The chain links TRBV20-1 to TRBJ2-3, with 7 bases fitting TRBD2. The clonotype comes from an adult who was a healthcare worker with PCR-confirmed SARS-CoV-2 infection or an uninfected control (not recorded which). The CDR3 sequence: CSARGGRALNTQYF. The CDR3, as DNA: TGCAGTGCTAGAGGGGGGAGGGCCCTCAATACGCAGTATTTT.